This TCR beta chain emerged from a study of blood T cell repertoires in COVID-19. The repertoire was sequenced with immunoSEQ multiplex PCR; TCRdb's copy has only in-frame clones and lacks some. The sample holds approximately 280,000 clones, 90% seen once. V shed 0 bases, J shed 7 bases, and the junction held 0 bases outside the gene matches. The germline CDR1 and CDR2 sequences are KGHSY and FQNENV. CDR3 length: 15 amino acids. Which cohort a participant joined came from the clinical history participants gave. The sequence was obtained from a woman between 18 and 30 years old with acute COVID-19. The chain has TRBV16 and TRBJ1-6; 10 bases are shared with TRBD1. The sequenced sample consisted of PBMCs or T cells enriched from blood (not recorded which). The CDR3 region has the DNA TGTGCCAGCAGCCAATCGGGACAGGGGAATTCACCCCTCCACTTT. Amino acid sequence: CASSQSGQGNSPLHF.